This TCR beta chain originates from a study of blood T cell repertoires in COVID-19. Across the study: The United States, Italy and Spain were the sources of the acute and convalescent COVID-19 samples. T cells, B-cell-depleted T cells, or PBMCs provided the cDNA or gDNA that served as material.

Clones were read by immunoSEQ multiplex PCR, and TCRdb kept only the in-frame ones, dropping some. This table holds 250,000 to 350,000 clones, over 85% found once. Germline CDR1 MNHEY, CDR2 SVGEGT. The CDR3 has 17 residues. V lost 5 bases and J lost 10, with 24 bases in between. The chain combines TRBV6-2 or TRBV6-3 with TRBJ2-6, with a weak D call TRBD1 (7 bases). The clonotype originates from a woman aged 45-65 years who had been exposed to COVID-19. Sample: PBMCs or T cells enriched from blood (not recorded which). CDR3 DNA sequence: TGTGCCAGCAGTAACCCCCTCGGGGGACAGCTCCCTAACGTCCTGACTTTC. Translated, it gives CASSNPLGGQLPNVLTF.